A single T cell receptor beta chain is shown here with its context. This receptor's antigen is unknown. This record belongs to a study of CXCR3-negative and CXCR3-positive naive CD8 T cells (dated by TCRdb to between 2018 and 2021). Broadly, across the study: In total, some 140 million TRB reads were obtained, which works out to roughly 1.5 +/- 0.3 million reads per library. Diversity and physicochemical repertoire analyses covered 10 to 11 donors pooled from two independent experiments. For the TRBV-TRBJ cluster analysis, the naive subsets came from 5 donors, while the memory cells came from 3 donors.

Overall study outcomes, separate from this receptor: Freshly isolated PBMCs were used for most assays because CXCR3 expression went down partially after cryopreservation. Surface CD5, linked to self-reactivity in mice, was comparable between naive subsets; TCR interaction strength was therefore also inferred from TRB CDR3 physicochemical properties. Within the same donor, TRBV-TRBJ usage looked similar between naive CXCR3-negative and CXCR3-positive cells, but memory cells had distinct patterns. TRB CDR3s from CXCR3-positive naive cells showed higher hydrophobicity (lower Kidera factor 4), lower energy, and higher strength and volume indices than CXCR3-negative naive cells. Both naive subsets had comparably high repertoire diversity, while memory CD8+ T cells had much lower repertoire diversity.

Reading the germline V gene gives CDR1 SGDLS and CDR2 YYNGEE. The CDR3 runs 15 residues from the cysteine to the phenylalanine. There is no recorded DNA. For every CD8+ T cell subset, 300,000 cells were flow-sorted straight into RLT lysis buffer, and each subset was sorted in triplicate. To keep memory contaminants out, a stringent definition of naive CD8+ T cells was applied: CD45RO-CCR7+CD27+CD95-. Peripheral blood mononuclear cells were isolated from buffy coats using standard density gradient centrifugation. Naive CXCR3-negative and CXCR3-positive CD8+ T cells were flow-sorted on a FACSAria III. Total RNA was extracted from sorted cells with an RNeasy Mini Kit. TCRdb names NextSeq 550 as the instrument used. The Human TCR Profiling Kit (MiLaboratory) was used to make UMI-labeled 5' RACE TRB cDNA libraries. The full amount of extracted RNA was used for cDNA synthesis, and the full amount of resulting cDNA was used for PCR amplification. The libraries were made side by side, with each library going through the same number of PCR cycles. On the authors' methods: With a minimum of two reads required per UMI, MIGEC and MiXCR pulled out about 50,000 +/- 10,000 unique UMI-labeled TRB cDNA molecules from each library. Each library averaged about 40,000 +/- 10,000 functional in-frame TRB CDR3 nucleotide clonotypes without stop codons. After each sample was downsampled to 5000 UMI-labeled TRB molecules, VDJtools was used to calculate diversity metrics such as normalized Shannon-Wiener and Chao1. VDJtools computed clonotype-size-weighted physicochemical properties of the central five CDR3 residues: interaction energy, strength, volume and Kidera factor 4. Reads reprocessed by TCRdb are summarized as one entry per CDR3 protein sequence, and DNA is absent. TCRdb's processing, not the study's, gives the V and J calls here. This sample's table contains more than 70,000 distinct CDR3 sequences. The ten largest account for 0.55% to 0.7% of the sample.

The clonotype comes from a human donor in good health. Some clones in this sample may be carry-over from other donors' samples. Sequenced sample: naive CXCR3+ CD8+ T cells from blood. What this sample's cell subset or site label stands for: CD45RO-CCR7+CD27+CD95- naive CD8+ T cells expressing CXCR3 (TNR3+). The sequence links TRBV9 to TRBJ1-4; no DNA is available, so the TRBD1 call from TCRdb remains unchecked. The CDR3 protein is CASSGGEGEGEKLFF.